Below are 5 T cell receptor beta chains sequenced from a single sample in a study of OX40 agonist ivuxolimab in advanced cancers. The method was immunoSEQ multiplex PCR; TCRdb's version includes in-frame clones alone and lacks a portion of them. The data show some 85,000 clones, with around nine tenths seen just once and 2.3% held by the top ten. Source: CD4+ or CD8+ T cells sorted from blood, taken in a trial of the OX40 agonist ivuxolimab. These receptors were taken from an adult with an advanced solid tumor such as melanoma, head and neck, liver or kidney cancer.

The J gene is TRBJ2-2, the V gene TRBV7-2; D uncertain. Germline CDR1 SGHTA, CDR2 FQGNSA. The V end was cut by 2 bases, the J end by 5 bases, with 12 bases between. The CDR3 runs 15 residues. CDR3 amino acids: CASSLTRVGTGELFF. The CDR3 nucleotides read TGTGCCAGCAGCTTAACTCGGGTTGGGACCGGGGAGCTGTTTTTT.

The CDR3 DNA is TGTGCCAGCAGCCTCCCGACGCTAGCGGCTTTAACCGATGAGCAGTTCTTC. It is translated as CASSLPTLAALTDEQFF. The chain joins TRBV2 to TRBJ2-1, with 7 positions matching TRBD2. This CDR3 contains 17 residues. The germline CDR1 and CDR2 sequences are SNHLY and FYNNEI. J gave up 8 bases and V 6 bases, and 19 bases lay outside the gene matches.

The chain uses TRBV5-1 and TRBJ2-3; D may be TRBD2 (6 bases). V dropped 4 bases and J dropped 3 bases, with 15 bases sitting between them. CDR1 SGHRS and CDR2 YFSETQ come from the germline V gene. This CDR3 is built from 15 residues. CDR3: CASSSASAGTDTQYF. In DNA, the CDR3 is TGCGCCAGCAGCAGCGCTAGCGCAGGGACAGATACGCAGTATTTT.

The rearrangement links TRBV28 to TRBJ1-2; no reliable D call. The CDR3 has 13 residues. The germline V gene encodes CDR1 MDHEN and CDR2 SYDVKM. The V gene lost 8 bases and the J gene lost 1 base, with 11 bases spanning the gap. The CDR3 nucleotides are TGTGCCAGCTGGGCAGCCGATAACTATGGCTACACCTTC. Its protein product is CASWAADNYGYTF.

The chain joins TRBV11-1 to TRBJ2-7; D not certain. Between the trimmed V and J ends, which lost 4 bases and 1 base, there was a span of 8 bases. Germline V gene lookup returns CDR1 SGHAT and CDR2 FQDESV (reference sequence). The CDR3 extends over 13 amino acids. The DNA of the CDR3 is TGTGCCAGCAGCTCGTTACTGTCCTACGAGCAGTACTTC. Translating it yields CASSSLLSYEQYF. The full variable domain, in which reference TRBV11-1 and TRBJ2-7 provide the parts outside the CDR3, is EAEVAQSPRYKITEKSQAVAFWCDPISGHATLYWYRQILGQGPELLVQFQDESVVDDSQLPKDRFSAERLKGVDSTLKIQPAELGDSAMYLCASSSLLSYEQYFGPGTRLTVT.